This T cell receptor beta chain was retrieved from a study of blood T cell repertoires in COVID-19. On the study more broadly: Sites across the United States, Italy and Spain contributed samples from acute and convalescent COVID-19. T cells, B-cell-depleted T cells, or PBMCs provided the cDNA or gDNA that served as material.

The ends lost 4 bases at V and 5 bases at J; junction bases unmatched: 7. The CDR3 extends over 14 amino acids. The germline V gene encodes CDR1 SGHRS and CDR2 YFSETQ. In the original processing: By means of reference gene primer amplification, nucleated cell counts were estimated. Clones were sequenced by immunoSEQ multiplex PCR, and TCRdb holds only the in-frame ones, with some missing. The D gene and trimming were derived from the DNA, and the V and J assignments and clone size from that table. The repertoire holds about 110,000 clones, 80% to 90% seen once, with 1.1% to 1.5% in the top ten. This clonotype originated in a man aged 40-50 years with acute or convalescent COVID-19. Source material: peripheral blood. This chain links TRBV5-1 with TRBJ1-1; the match to TRBD1 covers 8 bases. CDR3 nucleotides: TGCGCCAGCAGCCATGACAGGGGCGGAACTGAAGCTTTCTTT. Encoded protein: CASSHDRGGTEAFF.